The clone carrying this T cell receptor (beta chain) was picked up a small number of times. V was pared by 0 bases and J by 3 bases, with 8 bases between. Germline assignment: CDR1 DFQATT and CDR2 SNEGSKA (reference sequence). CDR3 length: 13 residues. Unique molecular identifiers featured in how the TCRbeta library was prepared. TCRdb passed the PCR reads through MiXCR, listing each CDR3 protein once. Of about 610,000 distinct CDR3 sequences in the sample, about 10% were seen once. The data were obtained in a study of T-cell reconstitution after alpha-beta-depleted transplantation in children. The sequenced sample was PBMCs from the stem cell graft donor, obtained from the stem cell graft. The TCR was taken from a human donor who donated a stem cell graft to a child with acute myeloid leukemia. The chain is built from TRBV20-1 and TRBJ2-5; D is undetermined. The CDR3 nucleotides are TGCAGTGCTAGAGATGGAAAGAAAGAGACCCAGTACTTC. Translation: CSARDGKKETQYF.